Listed below are T cell receptor beta chains from one sample, sequenced in a study of cytomegalovirus exposure and HLA in healthy donors. The repertoire was sequenced with immunoSEQ multiplex PCR; TCRdb's copy has only in-frame clones and lacks some. This table holds about 260,000 clones, roughly 86% found once. The sample consisted of PBMCs. The receptor source for this set is a woman in her thirties or forties in good health and CMV-seropositive. Both conserved end residues are part of each CDR3. A D gene is named only where the DNA matches it firmly. Clone size is shown for a subset of rows, as once, few, many or a class of expanded clone.

J,D,size,V,CDR3,DNA
TRBJ2-1,TRBD2,-,TRBV19,CASSMGLAERDEQFF,TGTGCCAGTAGTATGGGACTAGCGGAGAGGGATGAGCAGTTCTTC
TRBJ2-1,TRBD2,-,TRBV7-9,CASSLTSGRKGQFF,TGTGCCAGCAGCTTAACTAGCGGGAGGAAGGGGCAGTTCTTC
TRBJ1-2,-,-,TRBV28,CASSPHVLGLGNGYTF,TGTGCCAGCAGTCCCCACGTTCTGGGCTTGGGCAATGGCTACACCTTC
TRBJ2-1,-,-,TRBV7-2,CASSRAASENEQFF,TGTGCCAGCAGCCGCGCGGCGTCGGAGAATGAGCAGTTCTTC
TRBJ2-1,TRBD1,-,TRBV7-7,CASSTGTGVGNEQFF,TGTGCCAGCAGTACCGGGACAGGGGTGGGGAATGAGCAGTTCTTC
TRBJ2-1,TRBD2,-,TRBV7-9,CASSNRGDLNEQFF,TGTGCCAGCTCCAACCGGGGGGACTTAAATGAGCAGTTCTTC
TRBJ2-3,TRBD2,-,TRBV27,CASSLMADGGRAVTQYF,TGTGCCAGCAGTTTGATGGCTGACGGCGGGAGAGCAGTTACGCAGTATTTT
TRBJ2-1,-,-,TRBV14,CASSQFGTGYNEQFF,TGTGCCAGCAGCCAGTTCGGGACTGGCTACAATGAGCAGTTCTTC
TRBJ2-1,TRBD1,-,TRBV12-5,CASGLVQGARRNEQFF,TGTGCTAGTGGTTTGGTACAGGGGGCCCGCAGGAATGAGCAGTTCTTC
TRBJ1-1,-,-,TRBV5-4,CASSLQVMNTEAFF,TGTGCCAGCAGCTTGCAGGTTATGAACACTGAAGCTTTCTTT
TRBJ2-7,-,few,TRBV30,CAWSIRGSGPYEQYF,TGTGCCTGGAGCATAAGGGGTAGCGGACCCTACGAGCAGTACTTC
TRBJ1-6,-,-,TRBV10-3,CAIRGADSLNSPLHF,TGTGCCATCAGGGGGGCAGACAGCCTTAATTCACCCCTCCACTTT
TRBJ1-4,-,-,TRBV19,CASSISTNEKLFF,TGTGCCAGTAGTATTTCGACTAATGAAAAACTGTTTTTT
TRBJ2-1,TRBD2,-,TRBV30,CAWSVGSTSPLSEQFF,TGTGCCTGGAGTGTAGGTTCGACTAGCCCTCTTAGTGAGCAGTTCTTC
TRBJ1-5,-,-,TRBV30,CAWSLSSTGNQPQHF,TGTGCCTGGAGCTTGTCGTCGACAGGCAATCAGCCCCAGCATTTT
TRBJ2-7,TRBD2,-,TRBV5-8,CASSKERSGESSYEQYF,TGTGCCAGCAGCAAGGAGCGAAGCGGGGAAAGCTCCTACGAGCAGTACTTC
TRBJ1-1,-,once,TRBV11-1,CASSNGRGAFF,TGTGCCAGCAGCAATGGGAGGGGAGCTTTCTTT
TRBJ2-7,-,-,TRBV7-6,CASSRGQGPSGVSYEQYF,TGTGCCAGCAGCCGGGGACAGGGGCCTAGCGGGGTCTCCTACGAGCAGTACTTC
TRBJ2-7,TRBD2,-,TRBV27,CASSLMLSGRPSYEQYF,TGTGCCAGCAGTTTAATGCTTAGCGGGAGGCCCTCCTACGAGCAGTACTTC
TRBJ1-4,-,-,TRBV5-1,CASSLQGPRATNEKLFF,TGCGCCAGCAGCTTGCAGGGGCCGCGTGCAACTAATGAAAAACTGTTTTTT
TRBJ2-2,TRBD1,few,TRBV5-5,CASSSPGGQENTGELFF,TGTGCCAGCAGCTCCCCCGGGGGACAGGAAAACACCGGGGAGCTGTTTTTT
TRBJ2-7,-,once,TRBV19,CASSVTGGAYEQYF,TGTGCCAGTAGTGTAACAGGGGGGGCCTACGAGCAGTACTTC
TRBJ1-5,-,-,TRBV28,CASSFGGTGYQPQHF,TGTGCCAGCAGTTTTGGAGGAACGGGTTATCAGCCCCAGCATTTT
TRBJ2-5,-,few,TRBV7-6,CASSLTVLQETQYF,TGTGCCAGCAGCTTAACAGTGCTGCAAGAGACCCAGTACTTC
TRBJ2-3,-,-,TRBV4-3,CASSQNRRGFTDTQYF,TGCGCCAGCAGCCAAAACAGAAGGGGGTTCACAGATACGCAGTATTTT
TRBJ1-2,-,-,TRBV19,CASSATGSPYGYTF,TGTGCCAGTAGTGCCACAGGGTCCCCATATGGCTACACCTTC
TRBJ2-2,-,few,TRBV10-3,CAISEQGGTGELFF,TGTGCCATCAGTGAACAAGGGGGCACCGGGGAGCTGTTTTTT
TRBJ2-5,-,-,TRBV6-5,CASRQQETQYF,TGTGCCAGCAGACAGCAAGAGACCCAGTACTTC
TRBJ2-3,TRBD2,few,TRBV18,CASSPIPSGRQDTQYF,TGTGCCAGCTCACCAATTCCTAGCGGGAGGCAAGATACGCAGTATTTT
TRBJ1-1,TRBD1,-,TRBV30,CAYTRGLTEAFF,TGTGCCTATACGAGGGGGCTCACTGAAGCTTTCTTT
TRBJ1-6,-,-,TRBV14,CASSHGSGGRMDSPLHF,TGTGCCAGCAGCCATGGTTCGGGAGGTCGGATGGATTCACCCCTCCACTTT
TRBJ1-5,-,-,TRBV30,CAWSVGQTSNQPQHF,TGTGCCTGGAGTGTTGGACAGACTAGCAATCAGCCCCAGCATTTT
TRBJ2-5,-,-,TRBV9,CASSVSGETQYF,TGTGCCAGCAGCGTCTCGGGAGAGACCCAGTACTTC
TRBJ1-2,-,-,TRBV28,CASSEGGLDGYTF,TGTGCCAGCAGCGAGGGGGGGCTGGATGGCTACACCTTC
TRBJ2-2,TRBD2,once,TRBV13,CASSLLAGGGGELFF,TGTGCCAGCAGCTTATTGGCGGGAGGAGGTGGGGAGCTGTTTTTT
TRBJ1-5,-,-,TRBV6-6,CASSPQGNQPQHF,TGTGCCAGCAGTCCTCAGGGGAATCAGCCCCAGCATTTT
TRBJ2-7,TRBD1,-,TRBV19,CATDPGQGSTYEQYF,TGTGCCACCGATCCGGGACAGGGGTCTACCTACGAGCAGTACTTC
TRBJ1-6,TRBD1,-,TRBV4-1,CASSPEQGNSPLHF,TGCGCCAGCAGCCCAGAACAGGGGAATTCACCCCTCCACTTT
TRBJ1-5,TRBD1,-,TRBV7-9,CASRTDRGNQPQHF,TGTGCCAGCAGGACCGACAGGGGAAATCAGCCCCAGCATTTT
TRBJ2-7,TRBD1,-,TRBV4-1,CASSQEQGSSYEQYF,TGCGCCAGCAGCCAAGAACAGGGGAGCTCCTACGAGCAGTACTTC
TRBJ1-1,TRBD1,-,TRBV6-5,CASSYSSTGFPAFF,TGTGCCAGCAGTTACTCTTCGACAGGGTTTCCCGCTTTCTTT
TRBJ1-2,-,-,TRBV7-9,CASSLVGQGSYGYTF,TGTGCCAGCAGCTTAGTCGGGCAGGGGTCTTACGGCTACACCTTC
TRBJ2-6,-,-,TRBV6-5,CASRLTGSGANVLTF,TGTGCCAGCAGGCTCACAGGGTCTGGGGCCAACGTCCTGACTTTC
TRBJ1-1,TRBD1,-,TRBV2,CASSTGRYGTEAFF,TGTGCCAGCTCGACAGGGAGGTACGGGACTGAAGCTTTCTTT
TRBJ2-7,-,-,TRBV7-2,CASSHGHSYEQYF,TGTGCCAGCAGCCACGGACATTCCTACGAGCAGTACTTC
TRBJ2-1,TRBD2,-,TRBV19,CASTKPSSGRGNEQFF,TGTGCCAGTACCAAACCATCTAGCGGGAGGGGCAATGAGCAGTTCTTC
TRBJ2-7,TRBD2,-,TRBV6-1,CASPGGYEQYF,TGTGCCAGCCCGGGGGGCTACGAGCAGTACTTC
TRBJ2-7,TRBD2,-,TRBV29-1,CSALTVTSRGDEQYF,TGCAGCGCATTGACGGTGACTAGCCGAGGGGACGAGCAGTACTTC
TRBJ2-3,-,-,TRBV7-9,CASSPKGVGTDTQYF,TGTGCCAGCAGCCCGAAGGGGGTTGGGACAGATACGCAGTATTTT
TRBJ2-3,TRBD2,-,TRBV7-3,CASSEGLAGTDTQYF,TGTGCCAGCAGCGAGGGACTAGCGGGCACAGATACGCAGTATTTT
TRBJ2-7,TRBD1,-,TRBV7-2,CASSSSPGTGSYEQYF,TGTGCCAGCAGCTCTTCCCCCGGGACAGGGTCGTACGAGCAGTACTTC
TRBJ1-1,TRBD1,-,TRBV5-6,CASSGEGQLNTEAFF,TGTGCCAGCAGCGGTGAGGGACAGCTGAACACTGAAGCTTTCTTT
TRBJ2-3,TRBD2,-,TRBV9,CASSVDSSSGRAGLTDTQYF,TGTGCCAGCAGCGTAGATTCCTCTAGCGGGAGGGCGGGTCTCACAGATACGCAGTATTTT
TRBJ2-7,TRBD1,-,TRBV4-1,CASSQKTGNYEQYF,TGCGCCAGCAGCCAGAAGACAGGGAACTACGAGCAGTACTTC
TRBJ1-1,TRBD1,-,TRBV6-6,CASSYSRTGNTEAFF,TGTGCCAGCAGTTACTCAAGGACAGGGAACACTGAAGCTTTCTTT